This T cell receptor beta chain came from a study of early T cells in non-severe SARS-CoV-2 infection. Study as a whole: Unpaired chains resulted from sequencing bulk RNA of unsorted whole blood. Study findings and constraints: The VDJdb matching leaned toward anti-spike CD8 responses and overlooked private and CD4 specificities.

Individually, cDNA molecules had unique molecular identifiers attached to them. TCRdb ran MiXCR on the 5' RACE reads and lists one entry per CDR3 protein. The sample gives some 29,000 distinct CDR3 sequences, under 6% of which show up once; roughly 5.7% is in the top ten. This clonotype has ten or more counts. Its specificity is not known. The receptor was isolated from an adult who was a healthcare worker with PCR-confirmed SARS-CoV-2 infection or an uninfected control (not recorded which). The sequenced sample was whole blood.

CDR3 DNA sequence: TGTGCCAGCAGCTTAGTAGCGGCTAACGAGCAGTACTTC. Residues: CASSLVAANEQYF. V is TRBV7-2 and J is TRBJ2-7; weak D call: TRBD2 (6 bases). Germline CDR1 is SGHTA and CDR2 is FQGNSA. This CDR3 comprises 13 residues. V lost 1 base and J lost 5, with 9 bases in between.